Sequencing of this T cell receptor (beta chain) was carried out in a study of blood T cells in healthy people across ages. Whole-study results and caveats: Long-lived donors had more naive CD4+ cells and higher diversity than aged donors.

This clonotype has more than one count but fewer than ten. Its antigen is unidentified. V was cut by 2 bases and J by 0 bases, with 8 bases left in between. The germline gives CDR1 SGHVS, CDR2 FQNEAQ. The CDR3 spans 14 residues. Sample-barcoded 5' priming and a J-beta primer mix drove a second PCR of about 6 to 11 cycles. Each of the samples gave a minimum of 3 million paired-end reads that contained CDR3. TCRdb passed the 5' RACE reads through MiXCR, listing each CDR3 protein once. In the table there are 720,000 or so distinct CDR3 sequences, 40% to 45% of which are singletons. Sample: blood. The sequence derives from a man aged 80 or over in good health. The rearrangement links TRBV7-8 to TRBJ2-7; D remains unclear. CDR3 sequence: CASSLSLYSYEQYF. The CDR3 region has the DNA TGTGCCAGCAGCTTATCCCTTTACTCCTACGAGCAGTACTTC.